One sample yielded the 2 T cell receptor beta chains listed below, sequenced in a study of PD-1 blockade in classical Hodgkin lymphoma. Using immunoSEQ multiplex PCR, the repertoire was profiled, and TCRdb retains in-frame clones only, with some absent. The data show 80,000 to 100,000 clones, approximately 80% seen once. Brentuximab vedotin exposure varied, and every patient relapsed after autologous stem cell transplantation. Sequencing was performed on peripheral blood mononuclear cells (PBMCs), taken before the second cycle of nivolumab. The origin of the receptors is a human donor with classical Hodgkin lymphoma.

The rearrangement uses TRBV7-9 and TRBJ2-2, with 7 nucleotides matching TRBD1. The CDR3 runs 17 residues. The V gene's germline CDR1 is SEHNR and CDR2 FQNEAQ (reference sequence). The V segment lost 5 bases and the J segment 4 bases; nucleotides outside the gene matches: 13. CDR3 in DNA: TGTGCCAGCAGCCCCACAGGGGCGCAGGTTCTCACCGGGGAGCTGTTTTTT. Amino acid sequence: CASSPTGAQVLTGELFF.

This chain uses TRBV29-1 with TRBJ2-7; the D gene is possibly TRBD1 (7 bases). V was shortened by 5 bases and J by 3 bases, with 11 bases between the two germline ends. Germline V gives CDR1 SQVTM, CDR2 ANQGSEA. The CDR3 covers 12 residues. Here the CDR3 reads CSVQGGGYEQYF. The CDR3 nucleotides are TGCAGCGTTCAGGGGGGCGGCTACGAGCAGTACTTC.